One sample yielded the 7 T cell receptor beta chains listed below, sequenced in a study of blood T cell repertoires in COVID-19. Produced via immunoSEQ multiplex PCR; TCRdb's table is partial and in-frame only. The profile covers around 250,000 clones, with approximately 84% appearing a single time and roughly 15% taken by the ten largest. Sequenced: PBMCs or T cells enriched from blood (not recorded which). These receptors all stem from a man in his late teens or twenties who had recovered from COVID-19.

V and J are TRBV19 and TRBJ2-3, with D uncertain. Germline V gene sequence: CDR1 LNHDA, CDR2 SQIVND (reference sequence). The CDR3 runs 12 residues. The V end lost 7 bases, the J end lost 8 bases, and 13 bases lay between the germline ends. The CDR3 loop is CASKGGAGTQYF. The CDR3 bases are TGTGCCAGTAAAGGCGGTGCCGGTACGCAGTATTTT.

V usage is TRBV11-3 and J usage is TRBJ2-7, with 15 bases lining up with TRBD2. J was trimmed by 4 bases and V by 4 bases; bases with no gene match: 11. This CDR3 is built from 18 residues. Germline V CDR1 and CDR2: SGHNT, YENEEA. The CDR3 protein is CASSSPGLAGGVVYEQYF. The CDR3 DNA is TGTGCCAGCAGCTCGCCGGGACTAGCGGGAGGAGTGGTGTACGAGCAGTACTTC.

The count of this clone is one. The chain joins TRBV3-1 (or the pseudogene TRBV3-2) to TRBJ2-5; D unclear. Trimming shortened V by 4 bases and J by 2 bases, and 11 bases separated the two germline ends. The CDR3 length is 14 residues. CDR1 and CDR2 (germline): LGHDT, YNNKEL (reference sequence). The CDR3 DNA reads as TGTGCCAGCAGCCCACCCTACTCTCAAGAGACCCAGTACTTC. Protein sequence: CASSPPYSQETQYF.

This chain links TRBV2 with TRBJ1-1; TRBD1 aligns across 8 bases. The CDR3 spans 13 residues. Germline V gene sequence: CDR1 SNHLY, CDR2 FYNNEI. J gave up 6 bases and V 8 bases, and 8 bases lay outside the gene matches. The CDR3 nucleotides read TGTGCCAGCGGACAGGGAGAGGATGCTGAAGCTTTCTTT. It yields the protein CASGQGEDAEAFF.

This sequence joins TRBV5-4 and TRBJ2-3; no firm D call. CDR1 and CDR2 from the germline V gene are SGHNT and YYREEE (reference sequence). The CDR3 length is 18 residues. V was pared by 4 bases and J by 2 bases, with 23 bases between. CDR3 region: CASSLAILGHDPTDTQYF. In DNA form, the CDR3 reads TGTGCCAGCAGCCTGGCTATCCTGGGCCACGACCCCACAGATACGCAGTATTTT.

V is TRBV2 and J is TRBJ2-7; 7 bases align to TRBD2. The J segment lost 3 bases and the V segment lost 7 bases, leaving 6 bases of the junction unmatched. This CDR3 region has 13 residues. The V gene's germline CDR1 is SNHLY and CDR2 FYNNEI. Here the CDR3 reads CASTPTSSYEQYF. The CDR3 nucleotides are TGTGCCAGCACCCCGACTAGCAGCTACGAGCAGTACTTC.

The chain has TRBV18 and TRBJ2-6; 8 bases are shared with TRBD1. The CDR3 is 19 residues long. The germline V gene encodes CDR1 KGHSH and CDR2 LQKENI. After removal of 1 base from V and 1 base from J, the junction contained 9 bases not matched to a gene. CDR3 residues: CASSPRGQGALSGANVLTF. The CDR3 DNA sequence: TGTGCCAGCTCACCACGCGGGCAGGGGGCCTTATCTGGGGCCAACGTCCTGACTTTC.